The entry that follows covers one TCR beta chain sequence. Its target is not known. Together with a sample-barcoded 5' primer, a J-beta primer mix was included in a second PCR lasting roughly 6 to 12 cycles. TCRdb re-derived calls from the 5' RACE reads in MiXCR, one entry per CDR3 protein. This table has about 730,000 distinct CDR3 sequences, around 46% appearing once. This entry comes from a study of blood T cells in healthy people across ages. The overall study: Researchers report that template switching captured about one barcoded beta molecule per two T cells. Study-wide points: It was not possible, with unsorted PBMCs, to conclusively compare naive and antigen-experienced cells.

This CDR3 has 11 amino acids. Trimming shortened V by 5 bases and J by 10 bases, and 12 bases separated the two germline ends. Germline V lookup: CDR1 DFQATT, CDR2 SNEGSKA (reference sequence). This clonotype was obtained from an older woman in good health. The V gene is TRBV20-1, the J gene TRBJ2-1; possible D gene TRBD2, 6 bases. The material sequenced was blood. CDR3 nucleotides: TGCAGTGCTGAAGATCGGGGGGAGCAGTTCTTC. It specifies CSAEDRGEQFF.